Shown below are 28 T cell receptor beta chains from a single sample sequenced in a study of blood T cells in healthy people across ages. Sample-barcoded 5' priming and a J-beta primer mix drove a second PCR of about 6 to 12 cycles. A single record per CDR3 protein comes from TCRdb applying MiXCR to the 5' RACE reads. Among around 2 million distinct CDR3 sequences listed, about 39% were seen once. The sequenced sample was blood. The receptors were gathered from a human donor in good health.

The chain joins TRBV3-1 to TRBJ1-6; the D is unclear. The CDR3 is made up of 10 amino acids. Germline CDR1 is LGHDT and CDR2 is YNNKEL (reference sequence). Trimming removed 9 bases from V and 9 bases from J, with 6 bases in between. The DNA of the CDR3 is TGTGCCAGTGGAATTTCACCCCTCCACTTT. This encodes CASGISPLHF.

This clonotype was counted once. V gene TRBV4-1 combines with J gene TRBJ1-1; D gene uncertain. CDR1 and CDR2 (germline): MGHRA, YSYEKL. The CDR3 is 19 amino acids. The ends were cut back, 0 bases at V and 3 bases at J, with 23 bases in the middle. This CDR3 reads CASSQDHVGNAKEDTEAFF. The CDR3 DNA sequence: TGCGCCAGCAGCCAAGATCATGTGGGGAACGCCAAAGAGGACACTGAAGCTTTCTTT.

The sample holds a few counts of this clonotype. The chain is built from TRBV14 and TRBJ2-7; D possibly matches TRBD1 or TRBD2 (5 bases each). V shed 0 bases and J shed 2 bases, with 8 bases lying between them. CDR1 SGHDN and CDR2 FVKESK come from the germline V gene. CDR3 length equals 14 residues. The CDR3 sequence is CASSQDMGAYEQYF. Here the CDR3 DNA reads TGTGCCAGCAGCCAAGATATGGGGGCCTACGAGCAGTACTTC.

This clonotype showed up just a few times. The J gene is TRBJ2-1, the V gene TRBV11-1, with 7 bases fitting TRBD1. V gave up 5 bases and J gave up 7 bases; unmatched junction bases: 11. The CDR3 runs to 15 residues. Germline-derived CDR1 and CDR2 are SGHAT and FQDESV (reference sequence). CDR3 sequence (DNA): TGTGCCAGCAGCCAGGGGCAGGGGGTGTTTAATGAGCAGTTCTTC. Protein: CASSQGQGVFNEQFF.

This sequence joins TRBV6-5 and TRBJ2-7, with 7 bases identical to TRBD1. V lost 0 bases and J lost 0; bases outside the gene matches: 2. The CDR3 runs to 15 residues. Germline V gene data show CDR1 as MNHEY and CDR2 as SVGAGI. The CDR3 is CASSYSGDSSYEQYF. Written as DNA, the CDR3 is TGTGCCAGCAGTTACTCCGGGGACAGCTCCTACGAGCAGTACTTC.

The CDR3 reads CASSWDRLYAQYF. The CDR3 bases are TGTGCCAGCAGCTGGGACAGGTTATACGCGCAGTACTTC. This chain connects TRBV7-9 to TRBJ2-5; 8 nucleotides match TRBD1. Trimming removed 4 bases from V and 11 bases from J; junction bases left unmatched: 9. Germline V gives CDR1 SEHNR, CDR2 FQNEAQ (reference sequence). The length of the CDR3 is 13 residues. The complete variable domain, with remaining parts taken from reference TRBV7-9 and TRBJ2-5, reads DTGVSQNPRHKITKRGQNVTFRCDPISEHNRLYWYRQTLGQGPEFLTYFQNEAQLEKSRLLSDRFSAERPKGSFSTLEIQRTEQGDSAMYLCASSWDRLYAQYFGPGTRLLVL.

The V gene is TRBV3-1, the J gene TRBJ2-3; the match to TRBD1 covers 8 bases. CDR1 and CDR2 from the germline V gene are LGHDT and YNNKEL (reference sequence). This CDR3 comprises 14 residues. The V and J ends lost 8 bases and 0 bases, in that order; junction bases with no gene match: 4. CDR3 nucleotides: TGTGCCAGCGCCCAGGGGGCTAGCACAGATACGCAGTATTTT. It specifies CASAQGASTDTQYF.

This clonotype was seen just once. This rearrangement joins TRBV11-2 to TRBJ2-2; D unclear. Trimming cost V 1 base and J 0 bases, with 9 bases left between them. In germline, CDR1 is SGHAT, CDR2 FQNNGV. This CDR3 is 16 amino acids long. In DNA form, the CDR3 reads TGTGCCAGCAGCTTAGCTCGCCTGTCGAACACCGGGGAGCTGTTTTTT. Translated: CASSLARLSNTGELFF.

The V call is TRBV7-2, the J call TRBJ2-4; 9 bases agree with TRBD1. This CDR3 contains 17 residues. CDR1 and CDR2 (germline): SGHTA, FQGNSA. The junction had 11 bases not matched to a gene; V was cut back by 2 bases and J by 6 bases. As DNA, the CDR3 is TGTGCCAGCAGCTTATCATTGAGTACAGGGGGCTTAAACATTCAGTACTTC. Amino acids: CASSLSLSTGGLNIQYF. The entire variable domain, with the rest obtained from reference TRBV7-2 and TRBJ2-4, is as follows: GAGVSQSPSNKVTEKGKDVELRCDPISGHTALYWYRQSLGQGLEFLIYFQGNSAPDKSGLPSDRFSAERTGGSVSTLTIQRTQQEDSAVYLCASSLSLSTGGLNIQYFGAGTRLSVL.

The V gene is TRBV5-1, the J gene TRBJ1-2, with 8 bases fitting TRBD1. Germline loops: CDR1 SGHRS, CDR2 YFSETQ. CDR3 length: 13 amino acids. The V and J ends lost 4 bases and 8 bases, in that order; junction bases with no gene match: 7. The CDR3 sequence: CASSTDRVGGYTF. CDR3 nucleotides: TGCGCCAGCAGCACGGACAGGGTAGGCGGCTACACCTTC.

The sample holds many counts of this clonotype. This chain links TRBV28 with TRBJ2-7; TRBD1 aligns across 12 bases. This CDR3 has 15 amino acids. The trim removed 2 bases at V and 3 bases at J, leaving 2 bases unmatched. From germline, CDR1 is MDHEN and CDR2 SYDVKM. Here the CDR3 reads CASSLGTGGGYEQYF. The CDR3 nucleotides read TGTGCCAGCAGTTTAGGGACAGGGGGCGGCTACGAGCAGTACTTC.

This clonotype turned up a few times. The chain has TRBV7-2 and TRBJ1-2; D gene ambiguous. This CDR3 is built from 14 residues. V lost 2 bases and J lost 4, with 11 bases in between. Germline V gene lookup returns CDR1 SGHTA and CDR2 FQGNSA. As DNA, the CDR3 is TGTGCCAGCAGCTTAATTCAGGCAAGCTATGGCTACACCTTC. As protein: CASSLIQASYGYTF.

This clonotype was observed a handful of times. The V and J genes are TRBV11-3 and TRBJ1-2; weak D call: TRBD1 (5 bases). This CDR3 contains 14 residues. Trimming removed 0 bases from V and 7 bases from J, with 12 bases in between. In germline, CDR1 is SGHNT, CDR2 YENEEA. This CDR3 reads CASSLDLTGTGYTF. CDR3 DNA sequence: TGTGCCAGCAGCTTAGATCTCACGGGGACTGGCTACACCTTC.

This clonotype was counted between two and nine times. The rearrangement links TRBV7-3 to TRBJ1-2; TRBD1 matches 7 bases. The CDR3 covers 16 residues. Germline values: CDR1 SGHTA, CDR2 FQGTGA. The ends lost 5 bases at V and 3 bases at J; junction bases unmatched: 12. The CDR3 region has the DNA TGTGCCAGCAGCACCCGACAGGGAATGATCTACTATGGCTACACCTTC. Its translation is CASSTRQGMIYYGYTF.

The chain links TRBV19 to TRBJ2-7; 9 bases map to TRBD1. The trim removed 8 bases at V and 2 bases at J, leaving 7 bases unmatched. CDR3 length: 14 residues. Germline lookup yields CDR1 LNHDA and CDR2 SQIVND (reference sequence). CDR3 nucleotides: TGTGCCAGTGGCTCCGGGACAGGGCCCTACGAGCAGTACTTC. Translating it yields CASGSGTGPYEQYF.

The CDR3 region is CSGRVSLNTEAFF. DNA for the CDR3: TGCAGCGGCAGGGTTTCCTTGAACACTGAAGCTTTCTTT. This sequence joins TRBV29-1 and TRBJ1-1, with D tentatively TRBD1 (5 bases). The V gene's germline CDR1 is SQVTM and CDR2 ANQGSEA. This CDR3 region has 13 residues. Trimming pared 7 bases from V and 0 bases from J, leaving 12 bases between.

This clonotype was picked up one time. One end of the junction does not line up with germline, which may come from a read error. The chain combines TRBV3-1 with TRBJ2-3, with unresolved D. The CDR3 has 15 residues. CDR1 is LGHDT and CDR2 is YNNKEL in the germline V gene (reference sequence). CDR3 region: CASSQDVARTDTQYF. The CDR3 bases are TGCGCCAGCAGCCAAGATGTGGCTCGCACAGATACGCAGTATTTT.

This chain links TRBV10-3 with TRBJ2-7; D unclear. Germline values: CDR1 ENHRY, CDR2 SYGVKD. The CDR3 runs 14 residues. The V end lost 3 bases, the J end lost 1 base, and 10 bases lay between the germline ends. The CDR3 region is CAISDSGQSYEQYF. CDR3 sequence (DNA): TGTGCCATCAGTGATTCCGGCCAGTCCTACGAGCAGTACTTC.

The chain joins TRBV20-1 to TRBJ2-5; D remains unclear. The length of the CDR3 is 10 residues. Germline CDR1 reads DFQATT; CDR2 reads SNEGSKA (reference sequence). The V gene lost 5 bases and the J gene lost 5 bases, with 6 bases spanning the gap. The CDR3 loop is CSAGHETQYF. CDR3 bases: TGCAGTGCTGGGCACGAGACCCAGTACTTC.

The J gene is TRBJ1-2, the V gene TRBV5-1; D might be TRBD1 (6 bases). Deletions cut 4 bases from V and 2 bases from J, with 15 bases between. The CDR3 length is 15 residues. CDR1 and CDR2 (germline): SGHRS, YFSETQ. The CDR3 protein is CASSLYMTGNYGYTF. CDR3 bases: TGCGCCAGCAGCCTTTACATGACAGGAAACTATGGCTACACCTTC.

This clonotype appeared a few times. J is TRBJ2-5 and V is TRBV24-1, with TRBD2 identical over 13 bases. CDR3 length equals 16 residues. V lost 4 bases, J lost 4 bases, and 5 bases stayed unmatched. Germline-derived CDR1 and CDR2 are KGHDR and SFDVKD. The CDR3 sequence is CATSDPRTSGGETQYF. The CDR3 DNA sequence: TGTGCCACCAGTGACCCCAGGACTAGCGGGGGAGAGACCCAGTACTTC.

This clonotype was recorded a few times. V usage is TRBV12-3 or TRBV12-4 and J usage is TRBJ1-2; weak D call: TRBD1 (6 bases). The CDR3 totals 12 residues. Trimming cost V 3 bases and J 7 bases, with 9 bases left between them. The CDR3 is CASSFTGFGYTF. The CDR3, as DNA: TGTGCCAGCAGTTTTACAGGGTTTGGCTACACCTTC.

The chain couples TRBV29-1 to TRBJ2-3; a weak D match, TRBD2 (7 bases). The V gene's germline CDR1 is SQVTM and CDR2 ANQGSEA. The CDR3 has 15 amino acids. The V gene lost 8 bases and the J gene lost 6 bases, with 24 bases spanning the gap. CDR3 in DNA: TGCAGCCTATCCCTAGGCGGGGGCCCTGGGGATACGCAGTATTTT. This encodes CSLSLGGGPGDTQYF.

The chain has TRBV29-1 and TRBJ1-2; the D is unclear. This CDR3 comprises 12 residues. V was cut by 8 bases and J by 3 bases, with 13 bases left in between. In germline, CDR1 is SQVTM, CDR2 ANQGSEA. The CDR3 reads CSFRTDYYGYTF. In DNA, the CDR3 is TGCAGCTTTAGGACGGATTACTATGGCTACACCTTC. The full variable domain, in which reference TRBV29-1 and TRBJ1-2 provide the parts outside the CDR3, is SAVISQKPSRDICQRGTSLTIQCQVDSQVTMMFWYRQQPGQSLTLIATANQGSEATYESGFVIDKFPISRPNLTFSTLTVSNMSPEDSSIYLCSFRTDYYGYTFGSGTRLTVV.

This clonotype was recorded a few times. The V call is TRBV7-2, the J call TRBJ2-1, with D perhaps TRBD2 (5 bases). The germline CDR1 and CDR2 sequences are SGHTA and FQGNSA. Trimming cost V 1 base and J 7 bases, with 8 bases left between them. The CDR3 contains 13 residues. CDR3 region: CASSLVRENEQFF. The DNA for the CDR3 is TGTGCCAGCAGCTTAGTAAGGGAGAATGAGCAGTTCTTC.

The chain combines TRBV4-2 with TRBJ1-2; 8 bases align to TRBD1. The CDR3 length is 17 residues. From germline, CDR1 is LGHNA and CDR2 YNFKEQ. V gave up 4 bases and J gave up 4 bases; unmatched junction bases: 14. In DNA, the CDR3 is TGTGCCAGCAGCCCAAGTATCGGGACAGGAATATTCTATGGCTACACCTTC. Encoded protein: CASSPSIGTGIFYGYTF.

The count of this clonotype is one. In DNA form, the CDR3 reads TGTGCCAGCAGCACAACGGACAGGGGGCGGTATCCGAAAGCAGATACGCAGTATTTT. Translation: CASSTTDRGRYPKADTQYF. The chain combines TRBV21-1 with TRBJ2-3; TRBD1 reflects the table's D call only, with no check against the DNA. TRBV21-1 constitutes a pseudogene. The CDR3 length is 19 residues.

The CDR3 reads CASSNTGGRTEAFF. The CDR3 DNA sequence: TGTGCCAGCAGCAACACAGGGGGACGCACTGAAGCTTTCTTT. This chain links TRBV7-6 with TRBJ1-1; 8 bases fit TRBD1. Germline V gene data show CDR1 as SGHVS and CDR2 as FNYEAQ. This CDR3 has 14 amino acids. J gave up 4 bases and V 5 bases, and 6 bases lay outside the gene matches.